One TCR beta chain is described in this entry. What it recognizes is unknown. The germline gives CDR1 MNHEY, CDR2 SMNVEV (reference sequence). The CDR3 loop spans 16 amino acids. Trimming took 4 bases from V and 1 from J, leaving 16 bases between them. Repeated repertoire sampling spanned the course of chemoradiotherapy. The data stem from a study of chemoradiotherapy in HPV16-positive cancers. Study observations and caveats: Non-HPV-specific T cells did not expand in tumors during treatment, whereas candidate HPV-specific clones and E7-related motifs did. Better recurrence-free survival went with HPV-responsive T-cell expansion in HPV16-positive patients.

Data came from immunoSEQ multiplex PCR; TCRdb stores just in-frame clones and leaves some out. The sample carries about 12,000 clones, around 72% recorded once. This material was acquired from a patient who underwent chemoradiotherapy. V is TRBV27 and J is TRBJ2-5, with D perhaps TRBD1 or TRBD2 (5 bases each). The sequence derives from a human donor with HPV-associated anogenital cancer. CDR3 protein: CASSSSPGPPQETQYF. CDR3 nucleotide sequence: TGTGCCAGCAGTTCCTCCCCGGGACCCCCCCAAGAGACCCAGTACTTC.